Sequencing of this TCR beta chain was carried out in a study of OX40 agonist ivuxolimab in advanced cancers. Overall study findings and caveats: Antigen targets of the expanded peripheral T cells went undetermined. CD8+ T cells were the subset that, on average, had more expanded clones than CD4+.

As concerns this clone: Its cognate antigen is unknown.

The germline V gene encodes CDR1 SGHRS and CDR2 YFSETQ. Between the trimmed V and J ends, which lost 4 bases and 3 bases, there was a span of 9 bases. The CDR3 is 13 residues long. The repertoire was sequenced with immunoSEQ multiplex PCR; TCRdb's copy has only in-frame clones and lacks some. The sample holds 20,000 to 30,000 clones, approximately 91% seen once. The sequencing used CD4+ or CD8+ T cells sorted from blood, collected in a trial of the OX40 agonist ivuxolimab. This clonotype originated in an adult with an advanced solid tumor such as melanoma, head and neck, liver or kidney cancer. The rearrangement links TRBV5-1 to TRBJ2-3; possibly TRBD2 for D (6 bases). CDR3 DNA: TGCGCCAGCAGCCCCGGGAGTACAGATACGCAGTATTTT. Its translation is CASSPGSTDTQYF.